These 12 T cell receptor beta chains were all obtained from the same sample, sequenced in a study of blood T cells in healthy people across ages. PCR was performed a second time for about 6 to 12 cycles using a sample-barcoded 5' primer and a J-beta primer mix. TCRdb itself ran the 5' RACE reads through MiXCR, one entry per CDR3 protein. The sample lists about 1.1 million distinct CDR3 sequences, 35% to 45% seen once, with about 12% in the top ten. Sequenced sample: blood. All receptors derive from a man younger than 30 in good health.

The genes are TRBV4-1 and TRBJ1-1, with 7 bases fitting TRBD1. In germline, CDR1 is MGHRA, CDR2 YSYEKL. The CDR3 length is 13 residues. Trimming cost V 0 bases and J 7 bases; bases outside gene matches: 2. The CDR3 nucleotides read TGCGCCAGCAGCCAAGAGAGACAGGGTGAAGCTTTCTTT. Translation gives CASSQERQGEAFF.

The chain carries TRBV6-6 and TRBJ1-1, with D possibly TRBD1 on 5 matching bases. The CDR3 has 13 amino acids. V lost 8 bases and J 3 bases, leaving 13 bases between the germline ends. CDR1 MNHNY and CDR2 SVGAGI come from the germline V gene (reference sequence). As DNA, the CDR3 is TGTGCCAGCGATGGGGGGGGGTACACTGAAGCTTTCTTT. Protein sequence: CASDGGGYTEAFF.

This chain connects TRBV7-9 to TRBJ1-4; D unresolved. Germline CDR1 SEHNR, CDR2 FQNEAQ (reference sequence). V was shortened by 1 base and J by 3 bases, with 6 bases between the two germline ends. The CDR3 loop spans 14 amino acids. The CDR3 nucleotides read TGTGCCAGCAGCTTAGTACGGTCTAATGAAAAACTGTTTTTT. The encoded protein is CASSLVRSNEKLFF.

About this clonotype itself: One end of the junction does not line up with germline, which may come from a read error. The CDR3 coding sequence is TGTGCCAGCAGCTTGGCTCGGGGGGAAAACTCTGGGGAGCGGTTTTTT. It yields the protein CASSLARGENSGERFF. The chain combines TRBV11-1 with TRBJ2-2; 7 bases are shared with TRBD2. Germline V gene lookup returns CDR1 SGHAT and CDR2 FQDESV (reference sequence). This CDR3 is 16 amino acids long.

The rearrangement links TRBV6-2 or TRBV6-3 to TRBJ1-2, with 7 bases that match TRBD1. Germline values: CDR1 MNHEY, CDR2 SVGEGT. J gave up 4 bases and V 11 bases, and 7 bases lay outside the gene matches. The CDR3 runs to 12 residues. CDR3: CAAGQEGYGYTF. Written as DNA, the CDR3 is TGTGCCGCCGGACAGGAGGGCTATGGCTACACCTTC.

This clonotype showed up just a few times. The gene calls are TRBV30 and TRBJ2-7; possibly TRBD1 or TRBD2 for D (5 bases each). CDR1 and CDR2 from the germline V gene are GTSNPN and SVGIG (reference sequence). The V and J ends lost 5 bases and 4 bases respectively, with 15 bases between them. CDR3 length: 13 amino acids. In DNA form, the CDR3 reads TGTGCCTGGGGGGGAGAGATAGATTACGAGCAGTACTTC. This codes for CAWGGEIDYEQYF.

This sequence joins TRBV12-3 or TRBV12-4 and TRBJ2-3; 10 nucleotides agree with TRBD2. The CDR3 has 15 amino acids. V trimming: 5 bases; J trimming: 2 bases; junction bases outside the gene matches: 4. CDR3 sequence (DNA): TGTGCCAGCAGTGATAGCGGGGGGATCACAGATACGCAGTATTTT. It is translated as CASSDSGGITDTQYF.

V and J are TRBV4-2 and TRBJ2-1, with a weak D call TRBD1 (6 bases). The J call may be in error: the DNA end matches TRBJ2-7 better. Germline-derived CDR1 and CDR2 are LGHNA and YNFKEQ. The CDR3 is 17 amino acids. CDR3 protein: CASSQVSSGEWNNEQYF. Written as DNA, the CDR3 is TGTGCCAGCAGCCAAGTAAGCTCAGGGGAATGGAACAATGAGCAGTACTTC.

Points on this clonotype: The germline gene is not matched at one end of the junction; a read error may be the cause. The V gene is TRBV25-1, the J gene TRBJ2-5; D remains unclear. The CDR3 has 15 residues. CDR1 is MGHDK and CDR2 is SYGVNS in the germline V gene. Here the CDR3 DNA reads TGTGCCAGCAGGGAATCAGTAGGTTCAGGAGAGACCCAGTACTTC. Protein sequence: CASRESVGSGETQYF.

This clonotype was picked up a small number of times. The chain couples TRBV29-1 to TRBJ2-7; D remains unclear. The CDR3 loop spans 12 amino acids. The V and J ends lost 7 bases and 10 bases respectively, with 20 bases between them. Germline V gene data show CDR1 as SQVTM and CDR2 as ANQGSEA. CDR3 nucleotide sequence: TGCAGCGCTGTTGACGGAGCAACGGCCCAGTACTTC. Encoded protein: CSAVDGATAQYF.

V gene TRBV12-5 combines with J gene TRBJ2-2, with 13 bases lining up with TRBD2. The CDR3 extends over 17 amino acids. The J segment lost 6 bases and the V segment lost 3 bases, leaving 7 bases of the junction unmatched. The germline V gene has CDR1 LGHNT and CDR2 FRNRAP. CDR3 region: CASGFPTSGGAAGELFF. CDR3 nucleotide sequence: TGTGCTAGTGGTTTCCCCACTAGCGGGGGGGCGGCCGGGGAGCTGTTTTTT.

This chain links TRBV4-3 with TRBJ2-5, with TRBD2 matching 10 bases. The V gene's germline CDR1 is LGHNA and CDR2 YSLEER. CDR3 length: 16 amino acids. After removal of 4 bases from V and 1 base from J, the junction contained 6 bases not matched to a gene. For the CDR3, the DNA is TGCGCCAGCAGCCCAGGACTAGCGGATTTCCAAGAGACCCAGTACTTC. Translation: CASSPGLADFQETQYF.